The 24 T cell receptor beta chains in this list originate from one sample, sequenced in a study of OX40 agonist ivuxolimab in advanced cancers. Using immunoSEQ multiplex PCR, the repertoire was profiled, and TCRdb retains in-frame clones only, with some absent. The repertoire holds approximately 13,000 clones, with 65% to 85% as singletons. Sample: CD4+ or CD8+ T cells sorted from blood, taken in a trial of the OX40 agonist ivuxolimab. Receptor source: an adult with an advanced solid tumor such as melanoma, head and neck, liver or kidney cancer.

This rearrangement joins TRBV5-4 to TRBJ2-7, with D perhaps TRBD2 (5 bases). This CDR3 contains 13 residues. Looked up from germline, CDR1 is SGHNT and CDR2 is YYREEE (reference sequence). V gave up 1 base and J gave up 3 bases, with 8 bases separating them. The CDR3 DNA reads TGTGCCAGCAGCTTGTTTCGGGACTACGAGCAGTACTTC. It specifies CASSLFRDYEQYF.

This clone occurred once. The genes are TRBV30 and TRBJ2-3; perhaps TRBD2 as D (6 bases). CDR3 length equals 15 residues. V was clipped by 5 bases and J by 0 bases, with 15 bases between them. In germline, CDR1 is GTSNPN, CDR2 SVGIG (reference sequence). The CDR3 spells CAWGPGGSSTDTQYF. The DNA of the CDR3 is TGTGCCTGGGGCCCCGGGGGTAGCAGCACAGATACGCAGTATTTT. The whole variable domain, filled in from reference TRBV30 and TRBJ2-3, reads SQTIHQWPATLVQPVGSPLSLECTVEGTSNPNLYWYRQAAGRGLQLLFYSVGIGQISSEVPQNLSASRPQDRQFILSSKKLLLSDSGFYLCAWGPGGSSTDTQYFGPGTRLTVL.

This chain joins TRBV5-1 and TRBJ2-7; TRBD2 agrees at 8 bases. The CDR3 sequence is 13 residues long. J gave up 5 bases and V 4 bases, and 5 bases lay outside the gene matches. Per the germline V gene, CDR1 is SGHRS and CDR2 is YFSETQ. CDR3 bases: TGCGCCAGCAGCACGGGGGGGATGAACGAGCAGTACTTC. Its protein is CASSTGGMNEQYF. Full variable domain (rest looked up from reference TRBV5-1 and TRBJ2-7): KAGVTQTPRYLIKTRGQQVTLSCSPISGHRSVSWYQQTPGQGLQFLFEYFSETQRNKGNFPGRFSGRQFSNSRSEMNVSTLELGDSALYLCASSTGGMNEQYFGPGTRLTVT.

This chain joins TRBV15 and TRBJ2-7; 7 bases agree with TRBD1. This CDR3 is built from 14 residues. Germline V lookup: CDR1 LNHNV, CDR2 YYDKDF (reference sequence). With V trimmed by 5 bases and J by 9 bases, 13 bases remained unmatched. Written as DNA, the CDR3 is TGTGCCACCAGCCCCGTAAATCAGGGGGTCGCGCAGTACTTC. It encodes CATSPVNQGVAQYF.

The chain couples TRBV6-1 to TRBJ2-7; D is undetermined. The germline CDR1 and CDR2 sequences are MNHNS and SASEGT. CDR3 length: 13 amino acids. The ends were cut back, 3 bases at V and 1 base at J, with 7 bases in the middle. Written as DNA, the CDR3 is TGTGCCAGCAGTGAGGGTGAGTCCTACGAGCAGTACTTC. Translating it yields CASSEGESYEQYF.

The V call is TRBV7-9, the J call TRBJ2-5, with D possibly matching TRBD1 (5 bases). Germline CDR1 is SEHNR and CDR2 is FQNEAQ (reference sequence). The CDR3 is 14 amino acids. V lost 5 bases and J lost 5, with 15 bases in between. CDR3: CASSRSGYVETQYF. The CDR3 DNA reads as TGTGCCAGCAGCCGTTCAGGGTATGTGGAGACCCAGTACTTC.

This clone is classed as medium-sized. The chain carries TRBV6-5 and TRBJ2-1; 7 bases match TRBD1. CDR3 length: 15 residues. V shed 2 bases and J 8 bases; nucleotides not matched to a gene: 9. CDR1 and CDR2 (germline): MNHEY, SVGAGI. The chain's CDR3 is CASSYVLQGQDEQFF. The CDR3 coding sequence is TGTGCCAGCAGTTACGTTTTACAGGGGCAAGATGAGCAGTTCTTC.

This chain uses TRBV5-4 with TRBJ2-7, with D tentatively TRBD1 or TRBD2 (5 bases each). Germline V gives CDR1 SGHNT, CDR2 YYREEE (reference sequence). There are 12 residues in the CDR3. The V gene lost 4 bases and the J gene lost 13 bases, with 18 bases spanning the gap. CDR3 in DNA: TGTGCCAGCAGCCACGAAGGGACCCCGCAATACTTC. Its protein product is CASSHEGTPQYF.

J is TRBJ2-3 and V is TRBV6-6, with TRBD1 as a possible D gene (6 bases). The CDR3 spans 13 residues. Per the germline V gene, CDR1 is MNHNY and CDR2 is SVGAGI (reference sequence). V was pared by 4 bases and J by 3 bases, with 8 bases between. CDR3 amino acids: CASSFGQTDTQYF. In DNA form, the CDR3 reads TGTGCCAGCAGTTTCGGACAGACAGATACGCAGTATTTT.

The CDR3: CSVVKGNTYEQYF. CDR3 in DNA: TGCAGCGTTGTGAAGGGCAATACCTACGAGCAGTACTTC. This chain connects TRBV29-1 to TRBJ2-7; D is unresolved. In germline, CDR1 is SQVTM, CDR2 ANQGSEA. The CDR3 has 13 amino acids. The germline V and J ends were trimmed by 4 bases and 2 bases, with 12 bases remaining between them.

The chain carries TRBV27 and TRBJ2-7, with 8 bases aligning to TRBD1. The CDR3 length is 15 residues. V dropped 7 bases and J dropped 3; count of bases not matched to a gene: 11. Germline-derived CDR1 and CDR2 are MNHEY and SMNVEV (reference sequence). CDR3 sequence: CASTTYQGAGYEQYF. CDR3 bases: TGTGCCAGCACCACCTATCAGGGGGCGGGCTACGAGCAGTACTTC.

This chain uses TRBV7-3 with TRBJ1-2, with D unresolved. V lost 5 bases to trimming and J lost 2 bases, with 12 bases between them. The CDR3 has 14 amino acids. The germline gives CDR1 SGHTA, CDR2 FQGTGA. The CDR3 sequence is CASSPDPRNYGYTF. CDR3 nucleotide sequence: TGTGCCAGCAGCCCGGACCCGCGGAACTATGGCTACACCTTC.

This chain connects TRBV9 to TRBJ2-7; TRBD2 matches 12 bases. Germline V CDR1 and CDR2: SGDLS, YYNGEE. The CDR3 sequence is 14 residues long. V lost 3 bases, J lost 4 bases, and 2 bases stayed unmatched. Here the CDR3 DNA reads TGTGCCAGCAGCGCGGGGACTAGCGGGTACGAGCAGTACTTC. As protein: CASSAGTSGYEQYF.

This clone was seen only once. The rearrangement joins TRBV10-3 to TRBJ2-7; D is unresolved. The ends were cut back, 5 bases at V and 3 bases at J, with 8 bases in the middle. Germline V gene lookup returns CDR1 ENHRY and CDR2 SYGVKD. The CDR3 length is 12 residues. The CDR3 DNA reads as TGTGCCATCAGTAGTGACCTCTACGAGCAGTACTTC. Its translation: CAISSDLYEQYF.

The chain is built from TRBV29-1 and TRBJ2-7; TRBD2 matches at 13 bases. This CDR3 has 15 residues. Germline V CDR1 and CDR2: SQVTM, ANQGSEA. The V segment lost 2 bases and the J segment 3 bases; nucleotides outside the gene matches: 4. The CDR3 region has the DNA TGCAGCGTTGAATATCGGACTAGCGGGAGCTACGAGCAGTACTTC. This encodes CSVEYRTSGSYEQYF.

The chain carries TRBV27 and TRBJ2-5; 7 bases agree with TRBD1. The germline V gene encodes CDR1 MNHEY and CDR2 SMNVEV (reference sequence). CDR3 size: 15 residues. The V segment lost 4 bases and the J segment 5 bases; nucleotides outside the gene matches: 10. The CDR3 nucleotides read TGTGCCAGCAGTTCGGGCAGGGGGATGGCGGAGACCCAGTACTTC. This encodes CASSSGRGMAETQYF.

The rearrangement uses TRBV7-5 and TRBJ2-7; the tabulated D call, TRBD1, remains unverified against the DNA. TRBV7-5 is reported as a pseudogene. The CDR3 sequence is 13 residues long. CDR3 residues: CASSLASSYEQYF. In DNA, the CDR3 is TGTGCCAGCAGCTTAGCCAGCTCCTACGAGCAGTACTTC.

This chain connects TRBV14 to TRBJ2-7; unclear D gene. Germline V gene data show CDR1 as SGHDN and CDR2 as FVKESK. This CDR3 has 10 residues. Trimming removed 2 bases at V and 4 bases at J, with 0 bases between. CDR3 loop: CASSQYEQYF. The CDR3 DNA reads as TGTGCCAGCAGCCAATACGAGCAGTACTTC.

This rearrangement joins TRBV5-1 to TRBJ2-7; D is tentatively TRBD1 or TRBD2 (7 bases each). Trimming took 0 bases from V and 5 from J, leaving 24 bases between them. The CDR3 loop spans 18 amino acids. Germline V gives CDR1 SGHRS, CDR2 YFSETQ. The CDR3 DNA follows: TGCGCCAGCAGCTTGGCAGTTCGCAGGGGGGGAAAAGTAAACGAGCAGTACTTC. As protein: CASSLAVRRGGKVNEQYF.

The V and J genes are TRBV30 and TRBJ2-7; no clear D. The V gene's germline CDR1 is GTSNPN and CDR2 SVGIG (reference sequence). The V end lost 1 base, the J end lost 0 bases, and 19 bases lay between the germline ends. This CDR3 region has 17 residues. The CDR3: CAWSAIIPGLSSYEQYF. For the CDR3, the DNA is TGTGCCTGGAGTGCCATTATCCCCGGGCTTAGCTCCTACGAGCAGTACTTC.

The gene calls are TRBV5-5 and TRBJ1-2, with 7 bases matching TRBD1. The CDR3 covers 15 residues. Germline V gives CDR1 SGHKS, CDR2 YYEKEE (reference sequence). Trimming at V came to 0 bases and at J to 0 bases, leaving 2 bases not matched to a gene. This chain's CDR3 is CASSLGDSPNYGYTF. In nucleotides, the CDR3 is TGTGCCAGCAGCTTGGGGGACAGTCCTAACTATGGCTACACCTTC.

The chain has TRBV7-9 and TRBJ2-2, with TRBD2 identical over 8 bases. This CDR3 is 17 amino acids long. V shed 4 bases, J shed 3 bases, and the junction held 10 bases outside the gene matches. Germline CDR1 reads SEHNR; CDR2 reads FQNEAQ (reference sequence). As DNA, the CDR3 is TGTGCCAGCAGCTCTCATAAGGGGGGACTAGACACCGGGGAGCTGTTTTTT. Translation: CASSSHKGGLDTGELFF.

CDR3 bases: TGCGCCAGCAGCCAAGAACTAAGGAACCAAGAGACCCAGTACTTC. It encodes CASSQELRNQETQYF. The chain carries TRBV4-3 and TRBJ2-5; no definite D call. The CDR3 spans 15 residues. Germline-derived CDR1 and CDR2 are LGHNA and YSLEER. The V end was cut by 0 bases, the J end by 0 bases, with 8 bases between.

This chain uses TRBV6-4 with TRBJ2-5; D gene uncertain. This CDR3 is built from 17 residues. CDR1 and CDR2 from the germline V gene are MRHNA and SNTAGT. Trimming took 7 bases from V and 6 from J, leaving 27 bases between them. The CDR3 DNA sequence: TGTGCCAGCAAGGTGAACCCCGACTCCCCCCACGCCCAGACCCAGTACTTC. Protein: CASKVNPDSPHAQTQYF.